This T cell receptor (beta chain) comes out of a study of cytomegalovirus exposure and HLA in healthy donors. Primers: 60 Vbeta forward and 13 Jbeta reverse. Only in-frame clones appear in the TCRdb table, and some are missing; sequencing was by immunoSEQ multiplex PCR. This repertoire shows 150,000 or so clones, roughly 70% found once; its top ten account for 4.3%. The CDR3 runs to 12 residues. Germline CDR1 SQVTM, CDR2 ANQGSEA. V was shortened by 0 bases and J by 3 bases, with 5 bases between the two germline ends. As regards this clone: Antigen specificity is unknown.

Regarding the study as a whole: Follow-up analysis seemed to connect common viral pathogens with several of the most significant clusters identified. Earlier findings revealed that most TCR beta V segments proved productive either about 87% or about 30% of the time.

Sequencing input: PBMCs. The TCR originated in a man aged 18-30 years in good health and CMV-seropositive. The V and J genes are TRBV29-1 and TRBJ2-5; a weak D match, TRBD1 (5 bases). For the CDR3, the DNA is TGCAGCGTTGAAGAAGGGGAAGAGACCCAGTACTTC. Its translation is CSVEEGEETQYF. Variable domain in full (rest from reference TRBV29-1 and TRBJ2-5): SAVISQKPSRDICQRGTSLTIQCQVDSQVTMMFWYRQQPGQSLTLIATANQGSEATYESGFVIDKFPISRPNLTFSTLTVSNMSPEDSSIYLCSVEEGEETQYFGPGTRLLVL.